Shown below are 5 T cell receptor beta chains from a single sample sequenced in a study of spatial heterogeneity in lung cancer. TCRdb reprocessed the 5' RACE reads via MiXCR and lists one record per CDR3 protein. The sample carries 10,000 to 15,000 distinct CDR3 sequences, roughly 3.9% recorded once. Time point described: sample taken at primary tumor resection. Sequencing covered unsorted whole RNA taken from tumor, nontumor lung or frozen PBMC. This sample comprised PBMCs, obtained at surgery. These receptors all come from a male donor with early-stage non-small cell lung cancer.

This clonotype has ten or more counts. A library made for alpha chains picked up this beta chain off target, so its size means little. The chain links TRBV23-1 to TRBJ2-3; perhaps TRBD1 as D (6 bases). TRBV23-1 falls under the ORF class, with uncertain function. The CDR3 loop spans 15 amino acids. V was cut by 7 bases and J by 3 bases, with 17 bases left in between. The chain's CDR3 is CASTHRAFGTDTQYF. CDR3 DNA sequence: TGCGCCAGCACACACAGGGCATTCGGGACAGATACGCAGTATTTT.

This clonotype showed up many times. This beta chain is an unintended read in a library built for alpha chains; its size means little. The chain combines TRBV27 with TRBJ2-1; 8 bases match TRBD2. This CDR3 has 18 residues. The germline V gene encodes CDR1 MNHEY and CDR2 SMNVEV (reference sequence). With V trimmed by 6 bases and J by 12 bases, 25 bases remained unmatched. The CDR3, as DNA: TGTGCCAGCAGCCCCAAGCCCTCCGGGACTAGGGGCCGCGGGGGGCAGTTCTTC. It is translated as CASSPKPSGTRGRGGQFF.

The table lists this clonotype with many counts. Within a library made for alpha chains, this beta chain is off target, and its count is uninformative. The chain is built from TRBV6-2 or TRBV6-3 and TRBJ2-5, with TRBD2 matching 12 bases. Trimming took 5 bases from V and 5 from J; bases not matched to a gene: 9. The germline CDR1 and CDR2 sequences are MNHEY and SVGEGT. This CDR3 is built from 16 residues. The CDR3 reads CASSPWTSGKRETQYF. The CDR3 DNA is TGTGCCAGCAGTCCTTGGACTAGCGGGAAGAGGGAGACCCAGTACTTC.

Sample share makes this clonotype medium-sized. Because the library targeted alpha chains, this beta chain is an off-target read whose size means little. The rearrangement joins TRBV20-1 to TRBJ2-7; possibly TRBD1 for D (5 bases). The CDR3 runs 14 residues. Germline V gives CDR1 DFQATT, CDR2 SNEGSKA (reference sequence). Trimming cost V 3 bases and J 3 bases, with 15 bases left between them. CDR3 in DNA: TGCAGTGCTAGGGACATGTCTGCTAGCTACGAGCAGTACTTC. It encodes CSARDMSASYEQYF.

This clonotype was picked up many times. Found in a library prepared for alpha chains, this beta chain is an off-target read, and its abundance has little meaning. This chain links TRBV3-1 with TRBJ2-1; 9 bases line up with TRBD2. This CDR3 comprises 17 residues. The junction had 12 bases not matched to a gene; V was cut back by 5 bases and J by 4 bases. CDR1 and CDR2 from the germline V gene are LGHDT and YNNKEL (reference sequence). CDR3 protein: CASSYGRGSGRYNEQFF. In DNA form, the CDR3 reads TGTGCCAGCAGCTACGGCAGGGGTAGCGGGAGATACAATGAGCAGTTCTTC.